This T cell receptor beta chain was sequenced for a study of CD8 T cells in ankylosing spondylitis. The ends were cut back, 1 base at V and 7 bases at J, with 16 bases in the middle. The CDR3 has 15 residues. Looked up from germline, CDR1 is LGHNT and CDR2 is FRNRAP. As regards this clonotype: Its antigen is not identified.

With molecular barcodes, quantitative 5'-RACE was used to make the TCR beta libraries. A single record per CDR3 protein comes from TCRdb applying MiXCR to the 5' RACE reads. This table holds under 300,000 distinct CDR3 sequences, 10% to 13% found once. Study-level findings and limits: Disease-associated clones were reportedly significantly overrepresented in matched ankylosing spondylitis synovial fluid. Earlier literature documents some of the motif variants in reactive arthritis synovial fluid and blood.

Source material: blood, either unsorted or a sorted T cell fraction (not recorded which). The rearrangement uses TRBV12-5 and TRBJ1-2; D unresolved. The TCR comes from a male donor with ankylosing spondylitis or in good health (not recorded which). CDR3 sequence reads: CASGLDPQIRGGYTF. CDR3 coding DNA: TGTGCTAGTGGTTTGGACCCTCAGATCCGCGGTGGCTACACCTTC. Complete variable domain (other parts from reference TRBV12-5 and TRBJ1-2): DARVTQTPRHKVTEMGQEVTMRCQPILGHNTVFWYRQTMMQGLELLAYFRNRAPLDDSGMPKDRFSAEMPDATLATLKIQPSEPRDSAVYFCASGLDPQIRGGYTFGSGTRLTVV.